This T cell receptor (beta chain) was profiled in a study of T cell changes during pregnancy in multiple sclerosis. The CDR3 runs 15 residues. Trimming cost V 7 bases and J 7 bases; bases outside gene matches: 15. CDR1 is LNHDA, CDR2 SQIVND, per germline (reference sequence). The protocol was immunoSEQ multiplex PCR, while the TCRdb copy is restricted to in-frame clones and leaves out a portion. The table shows 35,000 to 40,000 clones, with 88% occurring only once. Source: CD8+ T cells from peripheral blood mononuclear cells, taken in the third trimester of pregnancy. This chain connects TRBV19 to TRBJ1-2; 7 bases are shared with TRBD1. The origin of this receptor is a female donor with multiple sclerosis, enrolled in a pregnancy study. CDR3 DNA sequence: TGTGCCAGTACCTATAGCGAGGGGGCGTTTGGTGGCTACACCTTC. Protein sequence: CASTYSEGAFGGYTF. Full variable domain (missing parts from reference TRBV19 and TRBJ1-2): DGGITQSPKYLFRKEGQNVTLSCEQNLNHDAMYWYRQDPGQGLRLIYYSQIVNDFQKGDIAEGYSVSREKKESFPLTVTSAQKNPTAFYLCASTYSEGAFGGYTFGSGTRLTVV.